Following are 6 T cell receptor beta chains from one sample sequenced in a study of spatial heterogeneity in lung cancer. No antigen is known for these receptors. Noted time point: sample taken at primary tumor resection. Broader study findings: Tumors with more nonsynonymous mutations had more expanded intratumoral alpha and beta TCRs.

One entry per CDR3 protein, called by TCRdb with MiXCR from the 5' RACE reads. The sample has about 11,000 distinct CDR3 sequences; about 5.5% are singletons. Sequences were derived from lung tumor tissue, sampled at surgery. The source is a male donor with early-stage non-small cell lung cancer.

This clonotype was found many times. This beta chain was picked up by a library intended for alpha chains and is off target, so its count carries little meaning. The rearrangement links TRBV7-9 to TRBJ2-3; D ambiguous. CDR1 and CDR2 from the germline V gene are SEHNR and FQNEAQ (reference sequence). This CDR3 contains 13 residues. V lost 4 bases to trimming and J lost 5 bases, with 10 bases between them. The CDR3 loop is CASSSLLRDTQYF. The CDR3 nucleotides are TGTGCCAGCAGCTCGTTATTAAGAGATACGCAGTATTTT. The whole variable domain, filled in from reference TRBV7-9 and TRBJ2-3, reads DTGVSQNPRHKITKRGQNVTFRCDPISEHNRLYWYRQTLGQGPEFLTYFQNEAQLEKSRLLSDRFSAERPKGSFSTLEIQRTEQGDSAMYLCASSSLLRDTQYFGPGTRLTVL.

This clonotype ranks as medium-sized. A library prepared for alpha chains yielded this beta chain as an off-target read; its size is of little meaning. The chain combines TRBV3-1 with TRBJ2-2; 7 bases are shared with TRBD2. This CDR3 has 16 amino acids. Germline V CDR1 and CDR2: LGHDT, YNNKEL (reference sequence). J was trimmed by 3 bases and V by 1 base; bases with no gene match: 5. CDR3 in amino acids: CASSQGTGGYTGELFF. The CDR3 nucleotides read TGTGCCAGCAGCCAAGGGACGGGAGGCTACACCGGGGAGCTGTTTTTT.

In its sample, this clonotype is medium-sized. The library was built for alpha chains, so this beta chain is an off-target read and its size means little. The rearrangement uses TRBV27 and TRBJ1-1; a weak D match, TRBD1 (6 bases). V was shortened by 5 bases and J by 0 bases, with 13 bases between the two germline ends. CDR3 size: 15 residues. Germline CDR1 is MNHEY and CDR2 is SMNVEV (reference sequence). The CDR3 spells CASSRYTGMNTEAFF. The CDR3 nucleotides read TGTGCCAGCAGTAGATACACAGGGATGAACACTGAAGCTTTCTTT.

A word on this clonotype: A clone one base away is much larger, so this may be a read error. Because this beta chain is a stray read in a library intended to capture alpha chains, its abundance should not be given much weight. V gene TRBV7-8 combines with J gene TRBJ2-3; the match to TRBD2 covers 9 bases. Looked up from germline, CDR1 is SGHVS and CDR2 is FQNEAQ. J was trimmed by 1 base and V by 3 bases; bases with no gene match: 5. The CDR3 loop spans 16 amino acids. The CDR3 sequence: CASSFLSGGCTDTQYF. CDR3 nucleotide sequence: TGTGCCAGCAGCTTCCTTAGCGGGGGATGCACAGATACGCAGTATTTT. Combining the CDR3 with reference TRBV7-8 and TRBJ2-3 gives the whole variable domain GAGVSQSPRYKVAKRGQDVALRCDPISGHVSLFWYQQALGQGPEFLTYFQNEAQLDKSGLPSDRFFAERPEGSVSTLKIQRTQQEDSAVYLCASSFLSGGCTDTQYFGPGTRLTVL.

This clonotype was counted at least ten times. A library prepared for alpha chains yielded this beta chain as an off-target read; its size is of little meaning. The chain links TRBV3-1 to TRBJ2-6; D remains ambiguous. The length of the CDR3 is 14 residues. V lost 4 bases, J lost 11 bases, and 15 bases lay in between. Germline V lookup: CDR1 LGHDT, CDR2 YNNKEL (reference sequence). CDR3 bases: TGTGCCAGCAGCCGCGGACCTGCTTACGACGTCCTGACTTTC. It translates to CASSRGPAYDVLTF. Together with reference TRBV3-1 and TRBJ2-6, the CDR3 gives the full variable domain: DTAVSQTPKYLVTQMGNDKSIKCEQNLGHDTMYWYKQDSKKFLKIMFSYNNKELIINETVPNRFSPKSPDKAHLNLHINSLELGDSAVYFCASSRGPAYDVLTFGAGSRLTVL.

A word on this clonotype: This beta chain is off target for a library built for alpha chains, so its abundance means little. The chain recombines TRBV5-6 with TRBJ2-2; 9 bases are a match to TRBD2. Trimming removed 0 bases from V and 4 bases from J; junction bases left unmatched: 7. In germline, CDR1 is SGHDT, CDR2 YYEEEE. This CDR3 is built from 17 residues. The CDR3 region is CASSLGAGGPGTGELFF. DNA of the CDR3: TGTGCCAGCAGCTTGGGTGCGGGAGGGCCCGGCACCGGGGAGCTGTTTTTT.